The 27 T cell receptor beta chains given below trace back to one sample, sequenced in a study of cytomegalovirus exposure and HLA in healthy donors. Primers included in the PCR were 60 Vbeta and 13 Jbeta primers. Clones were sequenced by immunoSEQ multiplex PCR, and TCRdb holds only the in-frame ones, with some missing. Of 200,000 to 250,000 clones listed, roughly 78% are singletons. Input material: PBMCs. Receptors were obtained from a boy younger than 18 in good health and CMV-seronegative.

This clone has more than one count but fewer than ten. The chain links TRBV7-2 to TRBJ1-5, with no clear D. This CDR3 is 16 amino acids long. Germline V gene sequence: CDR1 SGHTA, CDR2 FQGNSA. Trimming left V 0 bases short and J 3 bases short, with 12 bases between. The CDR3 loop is CASSLARGGINQPQHF. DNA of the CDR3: TGTGCCAGCAGCTTAGCCCGGGGAGGAATCAATCAGCCCCAGCATTTT.

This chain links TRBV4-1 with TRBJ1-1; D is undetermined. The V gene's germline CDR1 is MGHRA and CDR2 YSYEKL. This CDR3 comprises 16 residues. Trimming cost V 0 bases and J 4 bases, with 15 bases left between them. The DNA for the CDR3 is TGCGCCAGCAGCCAAGATCTGAGGCGTGCTGGCACTGAAGCTTTCTTT. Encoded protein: CASSQDLRRAGTEAFF.

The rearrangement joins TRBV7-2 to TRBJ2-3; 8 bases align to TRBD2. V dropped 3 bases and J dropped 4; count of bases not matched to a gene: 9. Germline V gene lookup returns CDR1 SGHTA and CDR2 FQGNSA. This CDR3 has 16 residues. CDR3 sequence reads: CASSLSSGNRADTQYF. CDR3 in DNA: TGTGCCAGCAGCTTGAGTAGCGGGAATAGGGCAGATACGCAGTATTTT.

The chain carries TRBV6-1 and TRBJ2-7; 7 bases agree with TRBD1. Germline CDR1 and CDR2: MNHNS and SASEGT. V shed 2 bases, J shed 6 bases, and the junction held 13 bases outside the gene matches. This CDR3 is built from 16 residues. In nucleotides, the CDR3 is TGTGCCAGCAGTGAAACTCACAGGGGTGCCTGGAGCGAGCAGTACTTC. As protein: CASSETHRGAWSEQYF.

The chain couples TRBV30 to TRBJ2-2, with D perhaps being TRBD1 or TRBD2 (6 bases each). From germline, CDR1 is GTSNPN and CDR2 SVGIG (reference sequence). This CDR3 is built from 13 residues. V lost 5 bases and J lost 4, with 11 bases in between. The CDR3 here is CAWGGGRTGELFF. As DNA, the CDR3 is TGTGCCTGGGGTGGGGGGCGCACCGGGGAGCTGTTTTTT.

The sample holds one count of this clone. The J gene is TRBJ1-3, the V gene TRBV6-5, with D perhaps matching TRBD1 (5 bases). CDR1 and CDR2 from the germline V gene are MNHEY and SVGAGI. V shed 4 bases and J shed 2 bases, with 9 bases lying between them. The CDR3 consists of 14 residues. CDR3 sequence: CASSWTWPGNTIYF. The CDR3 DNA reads TGTGCCAGCAGTTGGACATGGCCTGGAAACACCATATATTTT.

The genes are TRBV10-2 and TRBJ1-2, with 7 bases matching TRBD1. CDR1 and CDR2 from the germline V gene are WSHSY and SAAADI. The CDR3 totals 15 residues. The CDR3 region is CATRGATESPYGYTF. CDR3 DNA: TGCGCAACCAGGGGGGCAACAGAATCTCCCTATGGCTACACCTTC.

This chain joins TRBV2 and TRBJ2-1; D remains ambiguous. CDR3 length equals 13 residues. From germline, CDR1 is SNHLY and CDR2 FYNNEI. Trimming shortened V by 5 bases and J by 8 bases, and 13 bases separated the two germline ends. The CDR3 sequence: CASSPNAEDEQFF. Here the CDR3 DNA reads TGTGCCAGCAGTCCCAACGCCGAGGATGAGCAGTTCTTC.

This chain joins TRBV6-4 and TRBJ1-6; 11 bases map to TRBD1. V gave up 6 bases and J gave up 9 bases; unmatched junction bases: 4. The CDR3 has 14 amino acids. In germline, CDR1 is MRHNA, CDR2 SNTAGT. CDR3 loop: CASRPDRGLSPLHF. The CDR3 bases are TGTGCCAGCAGGCCGGACAGGGGGCTTTCACCCCTCCACTTT.

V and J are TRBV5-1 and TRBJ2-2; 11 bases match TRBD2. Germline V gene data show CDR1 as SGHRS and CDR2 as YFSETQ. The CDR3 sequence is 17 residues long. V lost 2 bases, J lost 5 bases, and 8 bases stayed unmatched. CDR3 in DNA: TGCGCCAGCAGCTTCACGATAGCGGGAGGGAAAACCGGGGAGCTGTTTTTT. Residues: CASSFTIAGGKTGELFF. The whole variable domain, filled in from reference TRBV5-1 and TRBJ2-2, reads KAGVTQTPRYLIKTRGQQVTLSCSPISGHRSVSWYQQTPGQGLQFLFEYFSETQRNKGNFPGRFSGRQFSNSRSEMNVSTLELGDSALYLCASSFTIAGGKTGELFFGEGSRLTVL.

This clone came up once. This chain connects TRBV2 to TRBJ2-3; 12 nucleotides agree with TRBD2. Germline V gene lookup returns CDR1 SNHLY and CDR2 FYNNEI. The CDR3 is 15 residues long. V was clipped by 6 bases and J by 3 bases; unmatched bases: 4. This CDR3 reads CASRAGTSGTDTQYF. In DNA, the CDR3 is TGTGCCAGCAGGGCCGGGACTAGCGGGACAGATACGCAGTATTTT.

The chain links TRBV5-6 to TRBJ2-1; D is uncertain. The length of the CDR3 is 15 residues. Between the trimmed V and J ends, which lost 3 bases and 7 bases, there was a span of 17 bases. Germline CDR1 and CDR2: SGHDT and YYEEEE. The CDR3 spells CASSSQASEINEQFF. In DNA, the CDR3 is TGTGCCAGCAGCTCCCAGGCGAGTGAAATTAATGAGCAGTTCTTC.

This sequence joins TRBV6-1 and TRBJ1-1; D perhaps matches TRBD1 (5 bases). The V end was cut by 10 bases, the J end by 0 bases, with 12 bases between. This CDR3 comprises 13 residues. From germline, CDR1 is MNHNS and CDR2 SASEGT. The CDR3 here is CATAMDMNTEAFF. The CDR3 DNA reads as TGTGCCACTGCTATGGACATGAACACTGAAGCTTTCTTT.

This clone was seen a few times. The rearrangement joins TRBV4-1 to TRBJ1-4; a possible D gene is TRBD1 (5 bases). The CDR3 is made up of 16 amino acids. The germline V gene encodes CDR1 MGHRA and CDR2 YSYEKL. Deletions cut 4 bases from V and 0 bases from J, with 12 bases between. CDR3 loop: CASSPVQGATNEKLFF. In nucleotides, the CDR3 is TGCGCCAGCAGCCCTGTTCAGGGTGCAACTAATGAAAAACTGTTTTTT.

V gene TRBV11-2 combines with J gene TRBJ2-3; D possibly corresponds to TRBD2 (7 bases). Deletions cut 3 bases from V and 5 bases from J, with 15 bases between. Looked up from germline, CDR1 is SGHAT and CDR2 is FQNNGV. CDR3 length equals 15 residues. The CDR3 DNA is TGTGCCAGCAGCTTGGTGGGGGGGCAGTTAGATACGCAGTATTTT. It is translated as CASSLVGGQLDTQYF.

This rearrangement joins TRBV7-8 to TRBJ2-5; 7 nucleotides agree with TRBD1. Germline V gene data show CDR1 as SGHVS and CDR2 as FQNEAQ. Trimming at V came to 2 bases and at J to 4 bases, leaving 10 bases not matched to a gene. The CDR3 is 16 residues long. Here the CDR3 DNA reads TGTGCCAGCAGCTTAATCCACGCACAGGGGCGAGAGACCCAGTACTTC. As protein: CASSLIHAQGRETQYF.

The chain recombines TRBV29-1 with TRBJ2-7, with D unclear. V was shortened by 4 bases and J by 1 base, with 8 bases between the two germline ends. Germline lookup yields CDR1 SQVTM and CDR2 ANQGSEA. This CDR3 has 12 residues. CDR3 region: CSVGVGSYEQYF. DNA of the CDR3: TGCAGCGTTGGAGTCGGGTCCTACGAGCAGTACTTC.

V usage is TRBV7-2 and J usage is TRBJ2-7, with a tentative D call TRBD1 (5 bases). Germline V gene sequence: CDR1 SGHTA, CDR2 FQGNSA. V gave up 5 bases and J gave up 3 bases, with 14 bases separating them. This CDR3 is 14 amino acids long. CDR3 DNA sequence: TGTGCCAGCAGCCCCAGTGGGGCTCGCTACGAGCAGTACTTC. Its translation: CASSPSGARYEQYF.

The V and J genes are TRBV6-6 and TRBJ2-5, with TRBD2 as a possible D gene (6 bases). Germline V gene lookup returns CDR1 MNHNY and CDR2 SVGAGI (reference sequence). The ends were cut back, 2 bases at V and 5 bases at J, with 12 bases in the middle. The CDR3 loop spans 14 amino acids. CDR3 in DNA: TGTGCCAGCAGTTACGTTCTAGCGACGGAGACCCAGTACTTC. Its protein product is CASSYVLATETQYF.

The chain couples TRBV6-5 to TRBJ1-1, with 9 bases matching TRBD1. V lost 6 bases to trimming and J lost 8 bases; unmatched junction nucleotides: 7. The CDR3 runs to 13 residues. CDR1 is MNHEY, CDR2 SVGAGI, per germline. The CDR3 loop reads CASRRTGEAEAFF. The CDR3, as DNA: TGTGCCAGCAGGAGGACAGGGGAAGCCGAAGCTTTCTTT.

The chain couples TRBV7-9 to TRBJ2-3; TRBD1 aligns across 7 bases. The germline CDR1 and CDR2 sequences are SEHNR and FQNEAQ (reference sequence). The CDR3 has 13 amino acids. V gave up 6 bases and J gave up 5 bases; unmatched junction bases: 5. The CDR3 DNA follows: TGTGCCAGCAGTCAAAACAGGGGAGATACGCAGTATTTT. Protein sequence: CASSQNRGDTQYF. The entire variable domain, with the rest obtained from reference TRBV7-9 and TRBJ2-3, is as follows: DTGVSQNPRHKITKRGQNVTFRCDPISEHNRLYWYRQTLGQGPEFLTYFQNEAQLEKSRLLSDRFSAERPKGSFSTLEIQRTEQGDSAMYLCASSQNRGDTQYFGPGTRLTVL.

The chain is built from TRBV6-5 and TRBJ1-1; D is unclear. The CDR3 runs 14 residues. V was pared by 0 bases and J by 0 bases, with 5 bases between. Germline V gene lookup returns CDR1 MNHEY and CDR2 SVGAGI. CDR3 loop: CASSYSTLNTEAFF. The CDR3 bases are TGTGCCAGCAGTTACTCGACATTGAACACTGAAGCTTTCTTT.

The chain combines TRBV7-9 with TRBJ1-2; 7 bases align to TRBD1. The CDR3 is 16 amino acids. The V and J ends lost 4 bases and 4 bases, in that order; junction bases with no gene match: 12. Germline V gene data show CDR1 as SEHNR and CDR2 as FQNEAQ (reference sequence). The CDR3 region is CASSSSDRESIYGYTF. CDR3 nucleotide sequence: TGTGCCAGCAGCTCAAGTGACAGGGAAAGCATCTATGGCTACACCTTC.

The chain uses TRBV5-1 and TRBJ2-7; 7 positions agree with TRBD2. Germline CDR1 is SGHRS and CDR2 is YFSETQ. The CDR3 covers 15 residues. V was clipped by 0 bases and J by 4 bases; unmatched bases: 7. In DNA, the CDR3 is TGCGCCAGCAGCTTGGGGCAGGGAGGGATATACGAGCAGTACTTC. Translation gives CASSLGQGGIYEQYF.

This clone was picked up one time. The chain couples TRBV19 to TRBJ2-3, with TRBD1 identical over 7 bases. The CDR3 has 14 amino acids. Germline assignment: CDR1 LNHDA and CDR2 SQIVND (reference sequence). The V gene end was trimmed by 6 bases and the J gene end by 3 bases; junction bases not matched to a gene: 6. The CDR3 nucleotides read TGTGCCAGTAGCCGGACAGGCCGAACAGATACGCAGTATTTT. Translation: CASSRTGRTDTQYF.

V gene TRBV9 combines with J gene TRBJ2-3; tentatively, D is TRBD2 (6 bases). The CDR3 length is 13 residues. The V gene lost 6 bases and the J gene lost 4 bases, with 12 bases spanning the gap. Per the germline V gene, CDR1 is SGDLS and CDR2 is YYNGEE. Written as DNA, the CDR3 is TGTGCCAGCAAGACTAGTACTTCAGATACGCAGTATTTT. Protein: CASKTSTSDTQYF. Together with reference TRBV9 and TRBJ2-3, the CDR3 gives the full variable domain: DSGVTQTPKHLITATGQRVTLRCSPRSGDLSVYWYQQSLDQGLQFLIQYYNGEERAKGNILERFSAQQFPDLHSELNLSSLELGDSALYFCASKTSTSDTQYFGPGTRLTVL.

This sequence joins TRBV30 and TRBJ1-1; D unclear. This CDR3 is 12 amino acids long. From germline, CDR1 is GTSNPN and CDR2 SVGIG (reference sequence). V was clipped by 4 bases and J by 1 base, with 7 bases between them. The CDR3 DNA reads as TGTGCCTGGATGCGGGGGAACACTGAAGCTTTCTTT. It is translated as CAWMRGNTEAFF.